This T cell receptor (beta chain) came from a study of cytomegalovirus exposure and HLA in healthy donors. Germline-derived CDR1 and CDR2 are SGHDT and YYEEEE. The CDR3 runs to 15 residues. V lost 4 bases to trimming and J lost 4 bases, with 17 bases between them. Both 60 Vbeta primers and 13 Jbeta primers went into the PCR. TCRdb's table, derived via immunoSEQ multiplex PCR, lists solely in-frame clones and lacks some. Listed are tens of thousands of clones; about 1.1% falls within the top ten. This TCR came from a woman in her thirties in good health and CMV-seronegative. This chain links TRBV5-6 with TRBJ2-5; a weak D match, TRBD1 (6 bases). Source material: PBMCs. The CDR3 protein is CASSASTGFRETQYF. Written as DNA, the CDR3 is TGTGCCAGCAGCGCCTCCACAGGGTTTCGAGAGACCCAGTACTTC.